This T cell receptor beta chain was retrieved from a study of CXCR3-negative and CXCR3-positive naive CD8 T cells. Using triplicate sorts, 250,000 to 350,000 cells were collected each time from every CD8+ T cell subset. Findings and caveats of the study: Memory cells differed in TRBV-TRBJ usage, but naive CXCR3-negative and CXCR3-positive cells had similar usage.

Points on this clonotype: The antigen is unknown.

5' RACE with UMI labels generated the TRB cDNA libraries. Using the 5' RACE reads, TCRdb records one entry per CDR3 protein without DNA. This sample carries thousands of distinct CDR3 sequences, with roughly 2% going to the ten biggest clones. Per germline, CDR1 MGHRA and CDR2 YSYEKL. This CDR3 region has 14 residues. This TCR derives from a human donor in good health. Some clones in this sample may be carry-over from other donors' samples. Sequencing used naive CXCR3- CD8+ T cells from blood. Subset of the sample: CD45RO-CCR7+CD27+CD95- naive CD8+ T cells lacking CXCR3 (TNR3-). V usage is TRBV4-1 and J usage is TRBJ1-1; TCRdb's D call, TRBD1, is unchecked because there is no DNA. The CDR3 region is CASVQGGLGTEAFF.